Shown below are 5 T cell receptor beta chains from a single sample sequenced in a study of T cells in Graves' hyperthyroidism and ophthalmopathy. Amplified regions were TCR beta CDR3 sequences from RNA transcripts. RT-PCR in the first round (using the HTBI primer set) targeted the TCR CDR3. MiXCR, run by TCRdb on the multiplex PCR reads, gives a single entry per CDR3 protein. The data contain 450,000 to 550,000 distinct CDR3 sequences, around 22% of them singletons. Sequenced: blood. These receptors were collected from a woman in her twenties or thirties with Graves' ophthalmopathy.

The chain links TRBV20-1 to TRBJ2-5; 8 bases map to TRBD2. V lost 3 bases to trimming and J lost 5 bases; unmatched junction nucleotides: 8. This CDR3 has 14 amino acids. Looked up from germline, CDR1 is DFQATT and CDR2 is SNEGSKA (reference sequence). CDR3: CSASSGRAGETQYF. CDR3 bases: TGCAGTGCTAGTTCCGGGAGGGCCGGGGAGACCCAGTACTTC.

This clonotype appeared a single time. CDR3 DNA sequence: TGTGCCAGCAGCTCCCCCCCGGGCAGCAACTATGGCTACACCTTC. This encodes CASSSPPGSNYGYTF. The J gene is TRBJ1-2, the V gene TRBV12-3 or TRBV12-4; D is unresolved. Trimming took 6 bases from V and 2 from J, leaving 16 bases between them. The CDR3 consists of 15 residues.

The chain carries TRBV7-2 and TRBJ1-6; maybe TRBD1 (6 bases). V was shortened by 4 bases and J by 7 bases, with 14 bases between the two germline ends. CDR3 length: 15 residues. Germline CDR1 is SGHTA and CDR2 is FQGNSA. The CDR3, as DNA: TGTGCCAGCAGCTCTCAGGGGCCCCCCAATTCACCCCTCCACTTT. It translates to CASSSQGPPNSPLHF.

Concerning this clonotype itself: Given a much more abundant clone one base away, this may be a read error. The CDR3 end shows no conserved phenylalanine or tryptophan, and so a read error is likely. The CDR3 DNA follows: TGTGCCAGCGCGAGACAGGGGGACGGTCAGCCCCAGCATTTG. Protein product: CASARQGDGQPQHL. V and J are TRBV6-2 or TRBV6-3 and TRBJ1-5; TRBD1 agrees at 9 bases. The CDR3 runs to 14 residues. The V and J ends lost 8 bases and 6 bases, in that order; junction bases with no gene match: 8. The germline CDR1 and CDR2 sequences are MNHEY and SVGEGT.

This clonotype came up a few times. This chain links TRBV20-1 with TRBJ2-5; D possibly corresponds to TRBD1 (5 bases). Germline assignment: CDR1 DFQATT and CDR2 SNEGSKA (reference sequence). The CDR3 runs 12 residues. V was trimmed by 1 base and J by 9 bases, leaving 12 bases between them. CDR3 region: CSARAGMSPQYF. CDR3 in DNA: TGCAGTGCTAGAGCAGGGATGTCCCCCCAGTACTTC.